This T cell receptor (beta chain) was profiled in a study of graft-versus-host responses after intestinal transplantation. Turning to the study itself: Recipients obtained multivisceral, liver-intestinal, or isolated intestinal transplants. Every recipient underwent anti-thymocyte globulin induction, then tacrolimus and steroids for around three years.

About this clone itself: Its antigen remains unknown.

Assay used: immunoSEQ multiplex PCR; TCRdb lists only in-frame clones, some missing. Found here are 35,000 to 40,000 clones, around 90% of them singletons; the top ten hold roughly 18%. The CDR3 has 15 residues. From germline, CDR1 is MGHRA and CDR2 YSYEKL. J gave up 2 bases and V 4 bases, and 6 bases lay outside the gene matches. Grafts had their tissue processed, releasing intraepithelial and lamina propria lymphocytes. Regarding the study as a whole: Early post-transplant declines in HvG were associated with peak levels of circulating GvH clones. Allograft clonal ratios (graft-versus-host to host-versus-graft) were high in patients who had graft-donor T cell macrochimerism.

The sample was ileum tissue, taken around seven months after intestinal transplant. The chain carries TRBV4-1 and TRBJ1-2, with 8 bases fitting TRBD1. The TCR comes from a human patient who received an intestinal transplant, so some T cells may come from the graft donor. The CDR3 sequence is CASSPRQGPNYGYTF. The CDR3 DNA is TGCGCCAGCAGCCCTAGACAGGGGCCCAACTATGGCTACACCTTC.